This T cell receptor beta chain was retrieved from a study of T cell responses to AZD1222 COVID-19 vaccine. General study findings and limits: Two AZD1222 administrations were followed by greater Spike-specific TCR breadth and depth. Females outnumbered males among donors, who were mostly white British; clonal diversity was possibly underestimated. Spike-spanning, vaccine-associated CD4 TCRs were dominant at 160-218 and 743-854. Nearly half of unique spike-specific TCRs reportedly avoided B.1.351 and B.1.1.7 mutated regions.

Sequencing used immunoSEQ multiplex PCR; TCRdb keeps in-frame clones, though not all of them. This table has 120,000 to 150,000 clones, about 89% appearing once. Comments on this clone: Its antigen is unidentified.

Source: peripheral blood, taken on day 0 of MenACWY control vaccination. The source is an adult in good health.

CDR3 coding DNA: TGTGCCAGCAGTGAAGCATCTAGCGGGAGGTACGAGCAGTACTTC. It is translated as CASSEASSGRYEQYF. The chain employs TRBV6-1 and TRBJ2-7, with 11 bases aligning to TRBD2. Looked up from germline, CDR1 is MNHNS and CDR2 is SASEGT. The CDR3 consists of 15 residues. V was pared by 0 bases and J by 4 bases, with 2 bases of the junction left unmatched.